Listed below are T cell receptor beta chains from one sample, sequenced in a study of cytomegalovirus exposure and HLA in healthy donors. TCRdb's table, derived via immunoSEQ multiplex PCR, lists solely in-frame clones and lacks some. The sample consists of around 160,000 clones, approximately 83% of them appearing once. The specimen was PBMCs. Receptor source: a man aged 18 to 35 in good health and CMV-seropositive. Each CDR3 is given with its conserved first and last residue. Fields, in order: J gene, clone size, V gene, D gene, CDR3 protein, CDR3 DNA. D genes are given only for firm matches. Some rows mark clone size as missing; the rest say once, few, many or name a class of expanded clone.

>TRBJ2-1|once|TRBV7-6|.
CASSPLVSGTEQFF
TGTGCCAGCAGCCCCCTCGTGTCCGGGACAGAGCAGTTCTTC
>TRBJ2-1|.|TRBV10-3|TRBD2
CAIRPLAGGRWEQFF
TGTGCCATCAGGCCCCTAGCGGGGGGGCGATGGGAGCAGTTCTTC
>TRBJ2-7|.|TRBV18|TRBD2
CASSPGTSGGPGEQYF
TGTGCCAGCTCACCAGGGACTAGCGGGGGACCTGGGGAGCAGTACTTC
>TRBJ2-7|few|TRBV27|.
CASSVSGNYEQYF
TGTGCCAGCAGTGTCTCAGGGAACTACGAGCAGTACTTC
>TRBJ2-7|.|TRBV5-1|TRBD1
CASSLGPTGKTYEQYF
TGCGCCAGCAGCTTGGGACCGACAGGGAAAACCTACGAGCAGTACTTC
>TRBJ1-4|.|TRBV18|.
CASSPPQGPQKELFF
TGTGCCAGCTCACCACCGCAGGGGCCGCAGAAAGAACTGTTTTTT
>TRBJ1-2|.|TRBV11-2|TRBD1
CASSSGTGTLYGYTF
TGTGCCAGCAGCTCGGGGACAGGCACCCTATATGGCTACACCTTC
>TRBJ2-7|once|TRBV6-1|TRBD1
CASSALGTGASYEQYF
TGTGCCAGCAGTGCCTTAGGGACAGGGGCCTCCTACGAGCAGTACTTC
>TRBJ2-7|few|TRBV6-5|.
CASSRDRVRGEQYF
TGTGCCAGCAGCCGCGACCGGGTCCGTGGGGAGCAGTACTTC
>TRBJ1-4|.|TRBV19|.
CASRDFEKLFF
TGTGCCAGCAGGGATTTCGAAAAACTGTTTTTT
>TRBJ1-4|.|TRBV5-5|.
CASSPDSNEKLFF
TGTGCCAGCAGTCCCGACAGTAATGAAAAACTGTTTTTT
>TRBJ1-2|.|TRBV5-4|TRBD1
CASSPGGNYGYTF
TGTGCCAGCAGCCCAGGGGGAAACTATGGCTACACCTTC
>TRBJ2-1|.|TRBV11-2|TRBD2
CASSLIRGGAGNEQFF
TGTGCCAGCAGCTTAATCCGCGGGGGGGCCGGGAATGAGCAGTTCTTC
>TRBJ1-2|.|TRBV4-1|.
CASSQAAGLYGYTF
TGCGCCAGCAGCCAAGCGGCTGGACTGTATGGCTACACCTTC
>TRBJ2-7|.|TRBV27|TRBD2
CASSLSISGPRNEQYF
TGTGCCAGCAGTTTATCCATTAGCGGGCCGCGTAACGAGCAGTACTTC
>TRBJ2-6|.|TRBV27|TRBD2
CASSAKLAGGSGANVLTF
TGTGCCAGCAGTGCGAAACTAGCGGGGGGTTCTGGGGCCAACGTCCTGACTTTC
>TRBJ1-1|.|TRBV27|TRBD1
CASSHLTGSMNTEAFF
TGTGCCAGCAGTCACTTGACAGGGAGTATGAACACTGAAGCTTTCTTT
>TRBJ2-3|.|TRBV7-3|TRBD2
CASSLLAGDTDTQYF
TGTGCCAGCAGCTTATTAGCGGGGGACACAGATACGCAGTATTTT
>TRBJ2-1|.|TRBV9|TRBD2
CASSGAGAYYNEQFF
TGTGCCAGCAGTGGAGCGGGGGCTTACTACAATGAGCAGTTCTTC
>TRBJ1-6|.|TRBV30|.
CAWREAMSYNSPLHF
TGTGCCTGGAGGGAGGCAATGTCCTATAATTCACCCCTCCACTTT
>TRBJ2-7|.|TRBV4-3|TRBD1
CASSQDGTGTGGFDYEQYF
TGCGCCAGCAGCCAAGACGGGACCGGGACAGGGGGTTTCGACTACGAGCAGTACTTC
>TRBJ2-1|.|TRBV29-1|TRBD2
CSVGGAGGITYNEQFF
TGCAGCGTTGGGGGGGCGGGGGGCATAACTTACAATGAGCAGTTCTTC
>TRBJ2-1|.|TRBV12-2|.
CASRLGGYHEQFF
TGTGCAAGTCGCTTGGGGGGTTACCATGAGCAGTTCTTC
>TRBJ2-5|.|TRBV19|TRBD2
CASSPSGFQETQYF
TGTGCCAGTAGCCCTAGCGGATTCCAAGAGACCCAGTACTTC
>TRBJ1-1|.|TRBV6-1|.
CASSSGSNTEAFF
TGTGCCAGCAGTTCCGGTTCGAACACTGAAGCTTTCTTT
>TRBJ2-7|.|TRBV7-9|TRBD2
CASSLDAGGPYEQYF
TGTGCCAGCAGCCTGGACGCGGGAGGCCCCTACGAGCAGTACTTC
>TRBJ1-1|.|TRBV7-2|.
CASSKQGTVAEAFF
TGTGCCAGCAGCAAACAGGGTACAGTCGCTGAAGCTTTCTTT
>TRBJ2-1|.|TRBV2|TRBD2
CANRKGRGVYNEQFF
TGTGCCAACCGGAAGGGGCGGGGGGTCTACAATGAGCAGTTCTTC
>TRBJ2-5|few|TRBV7-9|TRBD1
CASSLVDRGLQETQYF
TGTGCCAGCAGCTTAGTAGACAGGGGATTGCAAGAGACCCAGTACTTC
>TRBJ1-3|.|TRBV5-1|.
CASSPRTVRDTIYF
TGCGCCAGCAGCCCGAGGACAGTTAGGGACACCATATATTTT
>TRBJ2-5|.|TRBV7-6|.
CASSFEGGTQYF
TGTGCCAGCAGCTTTGAGGGAGGCACCCAGTACTTC
>TRBJ2-5|.|TRBV6-1|TRBD1
CASLDRGRETQYF
TGTGCCAGTTTAGACAGGGGGCGGGAGACCCAGTACTTC
>TRBJ2-2|.|TRBV7-8|.
CASSKAIQAGPTGELFF
TGTGCCAGCAGCAAAGCGATCCAAGCAGGGCCGACCGGGGAGCTGTTTTTT
>TRBJ2-1|.|TRBV5-6|TRBD2
CASSWWTSGGPPHNEQFF
TGTGCCAGCAGCTGGTGGACTAGCGGGGGGCCCCCTCACAATGAGCAGTTCTTC
>TRBJ1-1|.|TRBV11-2|.
CASSPDREAFF
TGTGCCAGCAGCCCCGACAGGGAAGCTTTCTTT
>TRBJ1-2|once|TRBV7-2|.
CASSLYQANYGYTF
TGTGCCAGCAGCTTATACCAGGCGAACTATGGCTACACCTTC
>TRBJ1-1|.|TRBV5-1|.
CASSAGGTWAPMNTEAFF
TGCGCCAGCAGCGCGGGGGGAACATGGGCTCCGATGAACACTGAAGCTTTCTTT
>TRBJ1-4|once|TRBV5-1|.
CASSLRQGQNEKLFF
TGCGCCAGCAGCTTGCGCCAGGGTCAGAATGAAAAACTGTTTTTT
>TRBJ2-1|.|TRBV7-2|TRBD1
CASSRRTGEVDEQFF
TGTGCCAGCAGCCGCCGGACAGGGGAAGTCGATGAGCAGTTCTTC
>TRBJ2-5|.|TRBV2|.
CASRSLSGPQETQYF
TGTGCCAGCAGATCATTGTCCGGTCCCCAAGAGACCCAGTACTTC
>TRBJ1-2|few|TRBV10-3|.
CAITGEGSYGYTF
TGTGCCATCACCGGGGAAGGTAGCTATGGCTACACCTTC
>TRBJ2-1|.|TRBV30|TRBD2
CAWSLRTSGGAVYNEQFF
TGTGCCTGGAGCTTGAGGACTAGCGGGGGGGCGGTCTACAATGAGCAGTTCTTC
>TRBJ2-5|.|TRBV4-1|.
CASSQVLEVPPQYF
TGCGCCAGCAGCCAAGTGTTAGAGGTCCCGCCCCAGTACTTC
>TRBJ1-1|.|TRBV5-1|.
CASSTNGETEAFF
TGCGCCAGCAGTACGAACGGGGAGACTGAAGCTTTCTTT
>TRBJ2-2|.|TRBV19|TRBD2
CASSPTPAVAGHNTGELFF
TGTGCCAGTAGCCCCACCCCGGCGGTAGCGGGGCACAACACCGGGGAGCTGTTTTTT
>TRBJ2-5|.|TRBV7-3|TRBD1
CASSLVGGTGEETQYF
TGTGCCAGCAGCTTAGTCGGCGGGACAGGGGAAGAGACCCAGTACTTC
>TRBJ2-7|.|TRBV7-2|.
CASSFRGPYEQYF
TGTGCCAGCAGCTTCAGGGGCCCCTACGAGCAGTACTTC
>TRBJ2-7|.|TRBV14|.
CASSQDGWPGREQYF
TGTGCCAGCAGCCAAGATGGTTGGCCAGGGCGCGAGCAGTACTTC
>TRBJ2-7|.|TRBV6-6|.
CASRPTGLSYEQYF
TGCGCCAGCAGACCTACAGGGCTCTCCTACGAGCAGTACTTC
>TRBJ2-1|.|TRBV7-6|TRBD1
CASNPGQGLGGYNEQFF
TGTGCCAGCAACCCAGGACAGGGGCTTGGAGGGTACAATGAGCAGTTCTTC
>TRBJ2-5|once|TRBV6-1|.
CASSELRQKQETQYF
TGTGCCAGCAGTGAGTTACGACAAAAACAAGAGACCCAGTACTTC
>TRBJ1-2|.|TRBV14|TRBD1
CASSQEGTATNYGYTF
TGTGCCAGCAGCCAAGAGGGGACAGCTACTAACTATGGCTACACCTTC
>TRBJ2-7|.|TRBV10-3|TRBD2
CAISASGGPYEQYF
TGTGCCATCAGTGCTAGCGGGGGGCCATACGAGCAGTACTTC
>TRBJ2-5|.|TRBV18|.
CASSPGQGGETQYF
TGTGCCAGCTCCCCTGGACAGGGAGGGGAGACCCAGTACTTC
>TRBJ1-6|.|TRBV7-9|.
CASSYQGSPLHF
TGTGCCAGCAGCTACCAGGGTTCACCCCTCCACTTT
>TRBJ1-1|.|TRBV4-3|.
CASSQDWSNTEAFF
TGCGCCAGCAGCCAAGATTGGAGTAACACTGAAGCTTTCTTT
>TRBJ2-7|.|TRBV6-1|TRBD1
CASSVGQGRTYEQYF
TGTGCCAGCAGTGTGGGACAGGGGAGGACTTACGAGCAGTACTTC